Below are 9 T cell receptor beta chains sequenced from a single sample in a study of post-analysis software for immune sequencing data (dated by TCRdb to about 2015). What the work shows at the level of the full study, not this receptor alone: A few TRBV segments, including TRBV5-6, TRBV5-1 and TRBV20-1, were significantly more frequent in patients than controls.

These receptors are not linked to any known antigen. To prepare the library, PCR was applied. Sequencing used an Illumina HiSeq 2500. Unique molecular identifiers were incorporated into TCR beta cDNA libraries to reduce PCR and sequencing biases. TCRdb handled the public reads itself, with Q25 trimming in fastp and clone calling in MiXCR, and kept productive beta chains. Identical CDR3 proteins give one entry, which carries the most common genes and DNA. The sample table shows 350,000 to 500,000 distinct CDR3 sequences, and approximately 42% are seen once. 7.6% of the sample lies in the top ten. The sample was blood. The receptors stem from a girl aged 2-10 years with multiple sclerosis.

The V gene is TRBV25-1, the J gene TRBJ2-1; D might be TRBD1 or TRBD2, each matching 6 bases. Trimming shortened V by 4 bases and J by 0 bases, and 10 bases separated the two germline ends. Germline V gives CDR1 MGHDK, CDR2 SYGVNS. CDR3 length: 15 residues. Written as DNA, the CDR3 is TGTGCCAGCAGTGTGGAGGGGGTCTCCTACAATGAGCAGTTCTTC. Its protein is CASSVEGVSYNEQFF.

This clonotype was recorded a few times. The CDR3 region is CAARGRSYNEQFF. The CDR3 DNA reads TGTGCCGCCAGGGGTAGGTCCTACAATGAGCAGTTCTTC. V gene TRBV28 combines with J gene TRBJ2-1, with TRBD1 as a possible D gene (6 bases). There are 13 residues in the CDR3. Germline CDR1 and CDR2: MDHEN and SYDVKM. The V end lost 11 bases, the J end lost 1 base, and 12 bases lay between the germline ends.

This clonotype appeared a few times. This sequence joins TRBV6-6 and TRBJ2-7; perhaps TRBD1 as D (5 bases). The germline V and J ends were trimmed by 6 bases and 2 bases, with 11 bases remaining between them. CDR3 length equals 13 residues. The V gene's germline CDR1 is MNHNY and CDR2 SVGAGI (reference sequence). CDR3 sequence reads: CASRWQGAYEQYF. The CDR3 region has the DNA TGTGCCAGCAGGTGGCAGGGCGCCTACGAGCAGTACTTC.

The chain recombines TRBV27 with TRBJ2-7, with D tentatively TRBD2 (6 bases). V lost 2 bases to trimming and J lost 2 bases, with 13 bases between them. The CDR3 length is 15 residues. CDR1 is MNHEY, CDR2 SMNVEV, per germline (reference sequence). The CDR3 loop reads CASSLGRDLPYEQYF. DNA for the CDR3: TGTGCCAGCAGTTTAGGCCGGGACTTACCCTACGAGCAGTACTTC.

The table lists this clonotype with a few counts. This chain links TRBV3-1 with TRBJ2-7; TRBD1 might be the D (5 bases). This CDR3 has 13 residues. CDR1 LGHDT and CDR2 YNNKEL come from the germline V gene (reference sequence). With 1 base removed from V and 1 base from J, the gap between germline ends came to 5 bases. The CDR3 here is CASSQGQSYEQYF. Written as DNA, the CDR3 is TGTGCCAGCAGCCAAGGACAGTCCTACGAGCAGTACTTC.

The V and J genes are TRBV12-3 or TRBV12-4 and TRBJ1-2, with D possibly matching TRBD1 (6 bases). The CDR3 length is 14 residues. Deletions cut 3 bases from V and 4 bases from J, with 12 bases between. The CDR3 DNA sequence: TGTGCCAGCAGTTTGCCAGGGGACCCCTATGGCTACACCTTC. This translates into CASSLPGDPYGYTF.

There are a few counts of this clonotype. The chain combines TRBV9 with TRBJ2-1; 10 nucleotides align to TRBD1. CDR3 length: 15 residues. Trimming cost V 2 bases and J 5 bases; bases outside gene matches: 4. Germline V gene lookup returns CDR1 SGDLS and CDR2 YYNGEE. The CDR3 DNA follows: TGTGCCAGCAGCGTGCACGGGACAGGGGACAATGAGCAGTTCTTC. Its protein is CASSVHGTGDNEQFF. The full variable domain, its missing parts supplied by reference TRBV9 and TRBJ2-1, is DSGVTQTPKHLITATGQRVTLRCSPRSGDLSVYWYQQSLDQGLQFLIQYYNGEERAKGNILERFSAQQFPDLHSELNLSSLELGDSALYFCASSVHGTGDNEQFFGPGTRLTVL.

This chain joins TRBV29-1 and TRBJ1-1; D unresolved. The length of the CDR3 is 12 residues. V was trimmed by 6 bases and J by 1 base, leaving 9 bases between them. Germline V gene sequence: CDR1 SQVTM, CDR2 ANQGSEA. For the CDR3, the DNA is TGCAGCGTCGCACCAGGGAACACTGAAGCTTTCTTT. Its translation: CSVAPGNTEAFF.

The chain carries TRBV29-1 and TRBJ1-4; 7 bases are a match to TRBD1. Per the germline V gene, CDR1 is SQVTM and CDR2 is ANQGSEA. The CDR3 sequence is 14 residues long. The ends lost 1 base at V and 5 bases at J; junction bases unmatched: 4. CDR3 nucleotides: TGCAGCGTTGAAGTTCAGGGGGTAAATGAAAAACTGTTTTTT. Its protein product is CSVEVQGVNEKLFF.